This T cell receptor (beta chain) was identified in a study of T-cell memory formation after mild COVID-19. For the study at large: Largely donor-specific sequence clusters came from a couple of donors. Study-level results: Mainly in CM and EM were contracting CD4+ clones; CD8+ were in EMRA. Second-wave clones that peaked on day 37 lacked confirmed SARS-CoV-2 specificity. CD4+ bias marked clones expanding day 15 to 37, unlike balanced contracting clones.

CDR3 length: 16 amino acids. V lost 6 bases, J lost 7 bases, and 14 bases stayed unmatched. Germline V gene sequence: CDR1 MNHEY, CDR2 SVGEGT. TCRdb re-called the 5' RACE reads with MiXCR, one entry per CDR3 protein. The sample lists 210,000 or so distinct CDR3 sequences, 10% occurring once. This clonotype turned up a few times. Antigen: not known. This chain joins TRBV6-2 or TRBV6-3 and TRBJ2-1; 8 bases fit TRBD2. The sequence was collected from a man younger than 35 who had mild COVID-19 (a few samples of this study predate the infection). Cell type and time point are not known. The sample comprised PBMCs or a T cell subset sorted from them (not recorded which). CDR3 region: CASSPLGRGGINEQFF. The CDR3 nucleotides read TGTGCCAGCAGCCCCCTAGGTCGGGGGGGCATTAATGAGCAGTTCTTC.